What follows describes a single T cell receptor (beta chain). The antigen it binds to is not known. No base qualities exist here, and no much larger clone lies one base off it. The immunoSEQ Assay, a bias-controlled multiplex PCR, was used to amplify TCRbeta CDR3 regions from genomic DNA. Concerning the study's data processing: The number of nucleated cells in each sample was estimated from the amplification of reference gene primers within the assay. Sequence reads were collapsed and filtered to measure the absolute abundance of every unique TCRbeta CDR3 rearrangement. Productive Simpson clonality was computed per sample as the square root of Simpson's diversity index over productive rearrangements. TCRdb's version of the immuneACCESS table is confined to in-frame rearrangements and falls short of the full clone set. An unresolved V gene accounts for under half of the shortfall where checked; the remainder is of unknown origin. Clone size and V and J calls were adopted from that table, with D and trimming inferred from the DNA. For this sample the table gives 87,000 or so clones, of which less than 95% were detected only once. The top ten constitute 6.5% to 8.5% of the sample.

The CDR3 has 15 amino acids, counting the end cysteine and phenylalanine. Of the read, only the CDR3 DNA is kept; its 45 bases are in frame from base 1. Looking up the germline V gene yields CDR1 KGHSH and CDR2 LQKENI. Trimming leaves V shorter by 5 bases and J shorter by 5 bases, with the junction holding 10 bases beyond the gene matches. The sample is drawn from a study of blood T cell repertoires in COVID-19 (TCRdb year 2020). Context from the whole study: Samples covering the acute and convalescent phases of COVID-19 were provided by collaborators in the United States, Italy and Spain. A de-identified subject ID, COVID-19 status, age in years and sex were almost always included in the sample metadata. The material from the prospective study consisted of cDNA or gDNA derived from T cells, B-cell-depleted T cells, or PBMCs. Samples came from the ongoing ImmuneRACE study (first 160 participants) plus 1,254 subjects from 6 global collaborators. Deeply sampled blood TCRbeta repertoires from subjects exposed to, actively infected with, or recovered from COVID-19 were included in the dataset. Where available, HLA class I and class II types were obtained from metadata supplied by the sample provider rather than from assay-based typing. The repertoires were released in a freely available public database intended as a resource for research on the immune response to SARS-CoV-2.

Here is what the overall study found, with its caveats: The amount of clinical and demographic metadata varied by source and participant and was provided uncurated.

In Seattle, one collaborating source enrolled patients while the infection was active and tracked those patients longitudinally over the course of disease. Each collaborating institution followed its own protocols to collect whole blood in K2EDTA tubes. For TCRbeta analysis, collaborators shipped samples in one of three forms: frozen whole blood, isolated PBMCs, or DNA extracted from either of those sample types. This receptor was obtained from a man between 18 and 29 years old with COVID-19, enrolled during active disease. The sequence is built from TRBV18 and TRBJ2-7, with 9 bases aligning to TRBD1. Sequenced: peripheral blood. At the DNA level, the sequence is TGTGCCAGCTCATTAAGGACAGGGGTTTCGGACGAGCAGTACTTC. Its protein is CASSLRTGVSDEQYF. With the portions outside the CDR3 filled from the reference TRBV18 and TRBJ2-7 genes, the complete variable region becomes NAGVMQNPRHLVRRRGQEARLRCSPMKGHSHVYWYRQLPEEGLKFMVYLQKENIIDESGMPKERFSAEFPKEGPSILRIQQVVRGDSAAYFCASSLRTGVSDEQYFGPGTRLTVT.